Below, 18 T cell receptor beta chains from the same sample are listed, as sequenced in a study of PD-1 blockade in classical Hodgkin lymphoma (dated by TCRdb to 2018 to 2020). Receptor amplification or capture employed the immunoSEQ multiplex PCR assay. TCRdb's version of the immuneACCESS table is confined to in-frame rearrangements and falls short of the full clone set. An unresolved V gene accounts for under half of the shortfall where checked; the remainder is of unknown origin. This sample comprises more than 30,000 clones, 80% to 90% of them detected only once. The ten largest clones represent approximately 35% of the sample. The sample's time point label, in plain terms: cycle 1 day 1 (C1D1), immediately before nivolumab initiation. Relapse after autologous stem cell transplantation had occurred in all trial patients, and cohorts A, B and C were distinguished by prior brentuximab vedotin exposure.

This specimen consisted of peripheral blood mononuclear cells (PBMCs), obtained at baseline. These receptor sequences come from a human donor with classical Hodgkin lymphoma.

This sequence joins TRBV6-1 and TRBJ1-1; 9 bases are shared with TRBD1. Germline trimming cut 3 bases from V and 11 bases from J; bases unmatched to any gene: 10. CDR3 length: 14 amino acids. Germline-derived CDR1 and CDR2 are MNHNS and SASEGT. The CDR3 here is CASSEPPRTGDAFF. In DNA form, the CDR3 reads TGTGCCAGCAGTGAGCCGCCCCGGACAGGGGACGCTTTCTTT.

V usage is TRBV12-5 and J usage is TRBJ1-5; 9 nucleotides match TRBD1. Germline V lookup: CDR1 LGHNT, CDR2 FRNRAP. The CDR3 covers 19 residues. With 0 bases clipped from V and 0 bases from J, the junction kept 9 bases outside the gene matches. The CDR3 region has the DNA TGTGCTAGTGGTTTGGTCGGGACAGGGACCCTTTATAGCAATCAGCCCCAGCATTTT. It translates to CASGLVGTGTLYSNQPQHF.

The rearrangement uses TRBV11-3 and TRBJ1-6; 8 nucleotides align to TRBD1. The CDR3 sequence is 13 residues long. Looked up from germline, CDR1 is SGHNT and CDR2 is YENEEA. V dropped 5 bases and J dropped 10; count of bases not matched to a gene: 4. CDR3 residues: CASSPGDRSPLHF. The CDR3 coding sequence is TGTGCCAGCAGCCCGGGGGACAGGTCACCCCTCCACTTT.

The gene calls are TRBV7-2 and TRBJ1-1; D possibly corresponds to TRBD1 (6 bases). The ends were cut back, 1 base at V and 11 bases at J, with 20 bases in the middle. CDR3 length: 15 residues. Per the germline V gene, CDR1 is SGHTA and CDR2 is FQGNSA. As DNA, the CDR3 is TGTGCCAGCAGCTTAGGGACACCGGGACAAGCTGGGGCTTTCTTT. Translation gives CASSLGTPGQAGAFF. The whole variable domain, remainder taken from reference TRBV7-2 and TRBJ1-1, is GAGVSQSPSNKVTEKGKDVELRCDPISGHTALYWYRQSLGQGLEFLIYFQGNSAPDKSGLPSDRFSAERTGGSVSTLTIQRTQQEDSAVYLCASSLGTPGQAGAFFGQGTRLTVV.

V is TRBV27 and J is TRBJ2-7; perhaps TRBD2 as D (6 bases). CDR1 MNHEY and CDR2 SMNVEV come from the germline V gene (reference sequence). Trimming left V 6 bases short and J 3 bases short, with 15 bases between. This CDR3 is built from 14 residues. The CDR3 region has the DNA TGTGCCAGCAGCGGAGGGGATACTTTCTACGAGCAGTACTTC. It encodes CASSGGDTFYEQYF.

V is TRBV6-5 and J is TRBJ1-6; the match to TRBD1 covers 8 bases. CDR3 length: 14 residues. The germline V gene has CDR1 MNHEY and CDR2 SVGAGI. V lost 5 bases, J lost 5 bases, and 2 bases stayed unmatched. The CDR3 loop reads CASSDRGNNSPLHF. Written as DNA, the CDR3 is TGTGCCAGCAGTGACAGGGGAAATAATTCACCCCTCCACTTT.

CDR3 sequence reads: CAWTVGSYNSPLHF. The CDR3 region has the DNA TGTGCCTGGACCGTAGGCTCCTATAATTCACCCCTCCACTTT. The chain uses TRBV30 and TRBJ1-6; D gene uncertain. The germline V gene encodes CDR1 GTSNPN and CDR2 SVGIG (reference sequence). The CDR3 totals 14 residues. The ends were cut back, 4 bases at V and 0 bases at J, with 7 bases in the middle.

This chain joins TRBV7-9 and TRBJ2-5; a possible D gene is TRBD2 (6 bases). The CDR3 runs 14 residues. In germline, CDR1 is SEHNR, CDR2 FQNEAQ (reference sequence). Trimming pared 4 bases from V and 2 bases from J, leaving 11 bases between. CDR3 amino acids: CASSWFGGQETQYF. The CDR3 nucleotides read TGTGCCAGCAGCTGGTTTGGGGGGCAAGAGACCCAGTACTTC.

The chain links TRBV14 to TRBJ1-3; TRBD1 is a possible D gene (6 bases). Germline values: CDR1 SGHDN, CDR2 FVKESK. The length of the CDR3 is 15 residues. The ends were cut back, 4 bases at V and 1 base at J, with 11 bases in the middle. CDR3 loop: CASSRGTISGNTIYF. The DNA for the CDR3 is TGTGCCAGCAGCCGAGGGACAATATCTGGAAACACCATATATTTT.

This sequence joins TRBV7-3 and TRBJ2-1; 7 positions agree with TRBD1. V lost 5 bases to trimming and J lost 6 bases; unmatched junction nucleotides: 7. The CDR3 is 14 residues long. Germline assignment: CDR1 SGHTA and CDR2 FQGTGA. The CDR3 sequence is CASSKGDSRNEQFF. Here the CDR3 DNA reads TGTGCCAGCAGCAAAGGGGACAGCCGCAATGAGCAGTTCTTC.

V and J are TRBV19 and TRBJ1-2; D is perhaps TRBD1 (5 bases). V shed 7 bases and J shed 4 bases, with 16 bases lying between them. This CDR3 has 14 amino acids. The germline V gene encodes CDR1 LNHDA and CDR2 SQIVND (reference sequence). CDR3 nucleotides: TGTGCCAGTAATGAGGGTAGGGGTCGCTATGGCTACACCTTC. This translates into CASNEGRGRYGYTF. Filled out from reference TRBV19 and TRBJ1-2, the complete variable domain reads DGGITQSPKYLFRKEGQNVTLSCEQNLNHDAMYWYRQDPGQGLRLIYYSQIVNDFQKGDIAEGYSVSREKKESFPLTVTSAQKNPTAFYLCASNEGRGRYGYTFGSGTRLTVV.

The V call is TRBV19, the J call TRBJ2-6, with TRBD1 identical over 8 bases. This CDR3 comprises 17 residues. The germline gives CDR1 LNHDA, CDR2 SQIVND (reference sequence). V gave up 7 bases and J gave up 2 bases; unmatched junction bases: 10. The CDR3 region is CASKGRQGIAGANVLTF. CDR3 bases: TGTGCCAGTAAAGGCCGACAGGGGATCGCTGGGGCCAACGTCCTGACTTTC.

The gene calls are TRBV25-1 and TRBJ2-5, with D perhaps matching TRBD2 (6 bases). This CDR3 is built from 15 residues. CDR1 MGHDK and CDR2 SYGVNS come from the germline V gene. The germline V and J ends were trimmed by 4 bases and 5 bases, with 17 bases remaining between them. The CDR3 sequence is CASSGTGTWGETQYF. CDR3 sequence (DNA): TGTGCCAGCAGTGGAACCGGGACTTGGGGGGAGACCCAGTACTTC.

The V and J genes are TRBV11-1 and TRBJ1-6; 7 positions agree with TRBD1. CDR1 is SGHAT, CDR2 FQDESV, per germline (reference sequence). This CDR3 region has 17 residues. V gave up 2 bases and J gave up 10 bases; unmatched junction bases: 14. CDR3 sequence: CASSLQDLTGVRSPLHF. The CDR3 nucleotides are TGTGCCAGCAGCTTACAAGACCTTACAGGGGTTAGGTCACCCCTCCACTTT.

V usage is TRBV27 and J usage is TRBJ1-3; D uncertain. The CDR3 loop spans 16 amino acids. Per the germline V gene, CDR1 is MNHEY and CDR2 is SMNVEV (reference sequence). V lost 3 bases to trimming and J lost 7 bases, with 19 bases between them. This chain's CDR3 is CASSLTGSSGVNTIYF. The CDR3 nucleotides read TGTGCCAGCAGTTTGACCGGGTCTAGCGGAGTTAACACCATATATTTT.

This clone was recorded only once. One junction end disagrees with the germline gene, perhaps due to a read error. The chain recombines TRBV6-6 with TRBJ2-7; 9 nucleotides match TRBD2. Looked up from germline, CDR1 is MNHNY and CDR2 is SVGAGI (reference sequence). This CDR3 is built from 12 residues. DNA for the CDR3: TGTGCCAGCAGTTACACGGGACTAGCTTTGGACTTC. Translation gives CASSYTGLALDF.

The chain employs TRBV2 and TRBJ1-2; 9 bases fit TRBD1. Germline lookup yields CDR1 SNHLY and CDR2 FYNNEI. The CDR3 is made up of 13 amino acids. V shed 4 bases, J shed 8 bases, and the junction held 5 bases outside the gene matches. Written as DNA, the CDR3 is TGTGCCAGCAGTGTAGGGACAGGGCTGGGCTACACCTTC. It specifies CASSVGTGLGYTF.

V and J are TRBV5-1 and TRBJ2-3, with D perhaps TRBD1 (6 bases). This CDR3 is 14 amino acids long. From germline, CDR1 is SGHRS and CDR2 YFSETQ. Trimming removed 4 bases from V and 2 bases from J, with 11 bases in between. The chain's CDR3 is CASSPGQSTDTQYF. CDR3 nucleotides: TGCGCCAGCAGCCCTGGACAGTCCACAGATACGCAGTATTTT.